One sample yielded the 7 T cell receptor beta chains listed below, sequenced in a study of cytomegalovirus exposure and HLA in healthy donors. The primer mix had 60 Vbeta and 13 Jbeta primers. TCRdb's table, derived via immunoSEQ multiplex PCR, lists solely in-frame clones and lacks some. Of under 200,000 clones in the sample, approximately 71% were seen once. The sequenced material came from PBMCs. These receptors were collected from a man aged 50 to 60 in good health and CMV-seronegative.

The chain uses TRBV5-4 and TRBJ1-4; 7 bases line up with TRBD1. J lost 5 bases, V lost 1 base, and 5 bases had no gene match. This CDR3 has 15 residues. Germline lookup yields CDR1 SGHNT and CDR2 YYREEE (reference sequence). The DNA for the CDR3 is TGTGCCAGCAGCTTGCAGACGGGACAGAATGAAAAACTGTTTTTT. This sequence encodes CASSLQTGQNEKLFF.

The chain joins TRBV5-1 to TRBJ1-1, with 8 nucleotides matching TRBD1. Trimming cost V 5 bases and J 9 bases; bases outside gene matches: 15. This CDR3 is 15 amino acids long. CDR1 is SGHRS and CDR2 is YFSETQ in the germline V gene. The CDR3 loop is CASSNPRDRPRQAFF. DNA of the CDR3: TGCGCCAGCAGTAACCCCCGGGACAGGCCGCGACAAGCTTTCTTT.

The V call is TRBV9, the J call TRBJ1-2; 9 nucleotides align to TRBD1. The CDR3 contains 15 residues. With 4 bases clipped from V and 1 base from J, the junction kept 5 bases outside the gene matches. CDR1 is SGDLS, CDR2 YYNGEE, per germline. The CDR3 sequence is CASSYWTGDNYGYTF. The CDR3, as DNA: TGTGCCAGCAGCTACTGGACAGGGGATAACTATGGCTACACCTTC. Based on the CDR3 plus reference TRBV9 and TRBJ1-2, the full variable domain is DSGVTQTPKHLITATGQRVTLRCSPRSGDLSVYWYQQSLDQGLQFLIQYYNGEERAKGNILERFSAQQFPDLHSELNLSSLELGDSALYFCASSYWTGDNYGYTFGSGTRLTVV.

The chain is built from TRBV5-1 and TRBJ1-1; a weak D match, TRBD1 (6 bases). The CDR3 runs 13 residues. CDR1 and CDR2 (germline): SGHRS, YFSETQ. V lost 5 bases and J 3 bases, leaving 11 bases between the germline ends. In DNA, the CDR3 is TGCGCCAGCAGGGGAGGGGGATACACTGAAGCTTTCTTT. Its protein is CASRGGGYTEAFF.

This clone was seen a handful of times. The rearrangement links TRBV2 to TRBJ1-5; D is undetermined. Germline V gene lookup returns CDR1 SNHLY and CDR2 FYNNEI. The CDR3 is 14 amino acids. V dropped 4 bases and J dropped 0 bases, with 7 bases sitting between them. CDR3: CASSVGFSNQPQHF. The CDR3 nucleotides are TGTGCCAGCAGTGTCGGGTTTAGCAATCAGCCCCAGCATTTT.

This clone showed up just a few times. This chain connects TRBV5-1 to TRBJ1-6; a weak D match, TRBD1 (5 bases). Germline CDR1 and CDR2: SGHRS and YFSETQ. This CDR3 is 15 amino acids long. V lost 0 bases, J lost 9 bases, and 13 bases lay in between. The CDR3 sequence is CASSLVGDRGSPLHF. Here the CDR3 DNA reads TGCGCCAGCAGCTTGGTTGGGGATAGGGGTTCACCCCTCCACTTT.

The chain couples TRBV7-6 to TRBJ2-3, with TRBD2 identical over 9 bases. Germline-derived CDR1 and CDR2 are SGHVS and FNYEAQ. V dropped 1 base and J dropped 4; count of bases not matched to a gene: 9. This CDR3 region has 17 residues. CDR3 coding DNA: TGTGCCAGCAGCTTAGGCCCCGGGACTAGCTTCTCAGATACGCAGTATTTT. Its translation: CASSLGPGTSFSDTQYF.